The T cell receptor (beta chain) described here comes from a study of T cell repertoires in cytomegalovirus infection. As for the study in general: Based on public TCR beta signatures, there were indications of CMV infection and of a matching HLA type.

This clonotype was picked up a small number of times. Its antigen is as yet unknown. Trimming pared 3 bases from V and 1 base from J, leaving 9 bases between. The CDR3 loop spans 14 amino acids. The V gene's germline CDR1 is MNHNY and CDR2 SVGAGI (reference sequence). In TCRdb, the reads were re-called with MiXCR into one record per CDR3 protein. The table includes more than 650,000 distinct CDR3 sequences, approximately 40% detected once. Points from the study as a whole: Public TCR beta family frequency separated CMV-and-HLA carriers, including in an independent cohort. HLA-C-restricted TCR beta clonotypes specific for CMV led the ex vivo response.

This TCR derives from a human donor in good health (CMV status not recorded). Some clones in this sample may be carry-over from other donors' samples. Sequencing used PBMCs. The chain has TRBV6-6 and TRBJ1-1; D is undetermined. The CDR3 DNA is TGTGCCAGCAGTTATGGTTACAGGAACACTGAAGCTTTCTTT. Protein: CASSYGYRNTEAFF.